This TCR beta chain was captured by sequencing in a study of type 1 and type 2 diabetes patients. At the level of the study: The cohort mixed type 1 diabetes, type 2 diabetes and nondiabetic donors. T cells were magnetically sorted from PBMCs as CD4+ or CD8+ subsets.

Looked up from germline, CDR1 is GTSNPN and CDR2 is SVGIG (reference sequence). The V gene end was trimmed by 5 bases and the J gene end by 7 bases; junction bases not matched to a gene: 19. This CDR3 spans 16 amino acids. PCR was run on genomic DNA. Multiplex PCR with 30 forward and 13 reverse primers amplified the TCR beta CDR3. TCRdb re-analysed the multiplex PCR reads in MiXCR, keeping a single row per CDR3 protein. The sample gives 250,000 or so distinct CDR3 sequences, 47% of which show up once; roughly an eighth is in the top ten. This clonotype occurred a few times. The sample comprised peripheral blood mononuclear cells (PBMCs). This receptor was taken from a young man with type 2 diabetes. V usage is TRBV30 and J usage is TRBJ1-2; TRBD1 agrees at 7 bases. The CDR3 DNA follows: TGTGCCTGGGGGGATCGACAGGGAATCTGGTTCGCTGGCTACACCTTC. The encoded protein is CAWGDRQGIWFAGYTF.